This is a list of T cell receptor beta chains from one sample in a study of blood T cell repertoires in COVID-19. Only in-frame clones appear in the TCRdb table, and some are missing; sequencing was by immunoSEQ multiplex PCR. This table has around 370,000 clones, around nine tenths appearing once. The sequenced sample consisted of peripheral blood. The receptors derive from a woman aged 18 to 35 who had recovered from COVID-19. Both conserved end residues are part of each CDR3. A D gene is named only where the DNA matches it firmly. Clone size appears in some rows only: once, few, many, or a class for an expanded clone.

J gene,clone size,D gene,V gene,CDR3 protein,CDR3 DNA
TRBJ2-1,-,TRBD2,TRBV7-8,CASSSQGLAGHEQFF,TGTGCCAGCAGCTCACAAGGACTAGCGGGCCATGAGCAGTTCTTC
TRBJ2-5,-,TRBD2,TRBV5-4,CASSFSSGSIGRETQYF,TGTGCCAGCAGCTTTTCTAGCGGGAGTATTGGGCGGGAGACCCAGTACTTC
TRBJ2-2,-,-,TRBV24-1,CATSDPGPPNTGELFF,TGTGCCACCAGTGACCCCGGTCCTCCGAACACCGGGGAGCTGTTTTTT
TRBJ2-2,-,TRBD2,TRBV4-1,CASSPGLAGGELFF,TGCGCCAGCAGCCCGGGACTAGCAGGCGGGGAGCTGTTTTTT
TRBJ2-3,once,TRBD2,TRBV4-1,CASSPGLAGGLTDTQYF,TGCGCCAGCAGCCCGGGACTAGCGGGAGGGCTGACAGATACGCAGTATTTT
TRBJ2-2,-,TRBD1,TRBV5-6,CASSLTSGGPGELFF,TGTGCCAGCAGCTTGACGTCAGGGGGACCCGGGGAGCTGTTTTTT
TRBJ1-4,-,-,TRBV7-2,CASSFRGGEKLFF,TGTGCCAGCAGCTTCCGGGGAGGCGAAAAACTGTTTTTT
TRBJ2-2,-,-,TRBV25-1,CASSESGHPGELFF,TGTGCCAGCAGTGAATCGGGACACCCCGGGGAGCTGTTTTTT
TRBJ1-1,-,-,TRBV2,CASSVITEAFF,TGTGCCAGCAGCGTTATTACTGAAGCTTTCTTT
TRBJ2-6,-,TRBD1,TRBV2,CASRIRDRGSGANVLTF,TGTGCCAGCAGGATCCGGGACAGGGGCTCTGGGGCCAACGTCCTGACTTTC
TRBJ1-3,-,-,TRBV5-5,CASSNLQGNPGNTIYF,TGTGCCAGCAGCAACCTCCAGGGGAACCCTGGAAACACCATATATTTT
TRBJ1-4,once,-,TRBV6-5,CASTATNEKLFF,TGTGCCAGCACTGCAACTAATGAAAAACTGTTTTTT
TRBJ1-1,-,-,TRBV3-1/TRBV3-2,CASSPRLTAGTEAFF,TGTGCCAGCAGCCCCAGGTTGACAGCGGGCACTGAAGCTTTCTTT
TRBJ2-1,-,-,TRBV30,CAWRAPGSYNEQFF,TGTGCCTGGAGGGCTCCAGGCAGCTACAATGAGCAGTTCTTC
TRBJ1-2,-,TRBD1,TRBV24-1,CATSEDGTGGGYTF,TGTGCCACCAGTGAAGACGGGACAGGGGGAGGCTACACCTTC
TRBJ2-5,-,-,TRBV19,CASAPTAGRSETQYF,TGTGCCAGTGCCCCTACGGCAGGGCGTTCAGAGACCCAGTACTTC
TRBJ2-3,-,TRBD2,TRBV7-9,CASSPHLSGSSDTQYF,TGTGCCAGCAGCCCCCACTTGAGCGGGAGTTCAGATACGCAGTATTTT
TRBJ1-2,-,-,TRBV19,CASSLKADSNYGYTF,TGTGCCAGTAGCCTGAAGGCGGACAGCAACTATGGCTACACCTTC
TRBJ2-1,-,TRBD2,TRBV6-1,CASSEGRGGSLSNEQFF,TGTGCCAGCAGTGAAGGCCGCGGCGGGAGTCTCTCCAATGAGCAGTTCTTC
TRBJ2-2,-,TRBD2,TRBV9,CASSVGASGGVTGELFF,TGTGCCAGCAGCGTCGGTGCTAGCGGGGGTGTGACCGGGGAGCTGTTTTTT
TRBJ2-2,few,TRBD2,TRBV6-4,CASSGTSGNTGELFF,TGTGCCAGCAGTGGGACTAGCGGGAACACCGGGGAGCTGTTTTTT
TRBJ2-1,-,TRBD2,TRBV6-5,CASCPIAGGDNEQFF,TGTGCCAGCTGCCCTATAGCGGGAGGGGACAATGAGCAGTTCTTC
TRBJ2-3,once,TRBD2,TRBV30,CAWSAGLVPVDTQYF,TGTGCCTGGAGTGCGGGACTAGTTCCGGTGGATACGCAGTATTTT
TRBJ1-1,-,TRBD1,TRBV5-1,CASGDRAMNTEAFF,TGCGCCAGCGGTGACAGGGCCATGAACACTGAAGCTTTCTTT
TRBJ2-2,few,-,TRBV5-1,CASSLAGRDTGELFF,TGCGCCAGCAGCTTGGCAGGGCGGGATACCGGGGAGCTGTTTTTT
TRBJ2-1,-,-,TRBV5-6,CASSLLGEQFF,TGTGCCAGCAGCCTACTTGGTGAGCAGTTCTTC
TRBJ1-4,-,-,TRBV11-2,CASSLDRRLQLDEKLFF,TGTGCCAGCAGCTTAGATCGGAGGCTACAACTGGATGAAAAACTGTTTTTT
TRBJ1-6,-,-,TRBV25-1,CASSARGGPRHYNSPLHF,TGTGCCAGCAGTGCGCGGGGGGGACCCCGCCACTATAATTCACCCCTCCACTTT
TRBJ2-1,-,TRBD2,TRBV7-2,CASSVSGRTYNEQFF,TGTGCCAGCAGCGTTAGCGGGAGAACCTACAATGAGCAGTTCTTC
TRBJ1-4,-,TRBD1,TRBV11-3,CASSSRQGGEKLFF,TGTGCCAGCAGCTCTCGACAGGGTGGTGAAAAACTGTTTTTT
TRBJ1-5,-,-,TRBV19,CASSIVPFYSNQPQHF,TGTGCCAGTAGTATAGTCCCATTCTATAGCAATCAGCCCCAGCATTTT
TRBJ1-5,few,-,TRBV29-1,CSAESEPQHF,TGCAGCGCAGAGTCCGAGCCCCAGCATTTT
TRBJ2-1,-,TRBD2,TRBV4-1,CASSQAPAGEHEQFF,TGCGCCAGCAGCCAAGCTCCAGCGGGAGAGCATGAGCAGTTCTTC
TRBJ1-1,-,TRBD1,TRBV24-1,CATSDRTGTNTEAFF,TGTGCCACCAGTGATAGGACAGGAACAAACACTGAAGCTTTCTTT
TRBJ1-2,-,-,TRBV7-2,CASSLAGRTDLYGYTF,TGTGCCAGCAGCTTAGCGGGTAGGACAGACCTCTATGGCTACACCTTC
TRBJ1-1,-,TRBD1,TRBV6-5,CASQGQGNTEAFF,TGTGCCAGCCAAGGACAGGGTAACACTGAAGCTTTCTTT
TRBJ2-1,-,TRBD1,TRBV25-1,CASSASQGANSYNEQFF,TGTGCCAGCAGTGCTTCACAGGGGGCGAATTCCTACAATGAGCAGTTCTTC
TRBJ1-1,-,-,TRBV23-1,CASSQSEAIGAFF,TGCGCCAGCAGTCAATCGGAGGCGATCGGCGCTTTCTTT
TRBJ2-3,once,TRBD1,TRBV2,CASKGQAGDTQYF,TGTGCCAGCAAGGGACAGGCGGGAGATACGCAGTATTTT
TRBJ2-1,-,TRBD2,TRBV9,CASSAEGASGKNEQFF,TGTGCCAGCAGCGCAGAGGGGGCTAGCGGGAAGAATGAGCAGTTCTTC
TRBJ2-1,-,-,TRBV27,CASGTSYNEQFF,TGTGCCAGCGGGACATCCTACAATGAGCAGTTCTTC
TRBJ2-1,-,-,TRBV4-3,CASSQDRTRSNEQFF,TGCGCCAGCAGCCAAGATCGAACTAGGAGCAATGAGCAGTTCTTC
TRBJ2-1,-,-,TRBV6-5,CASSSLTGDNEQFF,TGTGCCAGCAGCTCCCTGACAGGTGACAATGAGCAGTTCTTC
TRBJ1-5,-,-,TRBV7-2,CASSLRTDQPQHF,TGTGCCAGCAGCCTACGGACTGATCAGCCCCAGCATTTT
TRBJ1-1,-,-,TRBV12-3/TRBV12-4,CASSSGVATEAFF,TGTGCCAGCAGTAGCGGGGTAGCCACTGAAGCTTTCTTT
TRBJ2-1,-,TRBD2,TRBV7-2,CASSLGPSAGVAPYEQFF,TGTGCCAGCAGCTTAGGACCCTCAGCGGGAGTGGCCCCCTATGAGCAGTTCTTC
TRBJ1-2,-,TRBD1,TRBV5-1,CASSLVVSGQGYGYTF,TGCGCCAGCAGCTTGGTAGTTTCGGGACAGGGCTATGGCTACACCTTC
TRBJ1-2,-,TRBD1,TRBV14,CASSRRQGAQDYGYTF,TGTGCCAGCAGCCGTAGACAGGGGGCCCAGGACTATGGCTACACCTTC
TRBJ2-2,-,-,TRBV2,CASSETGFHWAGELFF,TGTGCCAGCAGCGAAACAGGGTTTCATTGGGCCGGGGAGCTGTTTTTT
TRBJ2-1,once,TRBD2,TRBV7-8,CASSRTGLDNEQFF,TGTGCCAGCAGCAGGACGGGACTAGACAATGAGCAGTTCTTC
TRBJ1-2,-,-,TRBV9,CASSVGRGLRGYTF,TGTGCCAGCAGCGTAGGACGGGGGTTGCGTGGCTACACCTTC
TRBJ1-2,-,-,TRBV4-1,CASSHRGDFSYGYTF,TGCGCCAGCAGCCACCGGGGGGACTTCAGCTATGGCTACACCTTC